The 9 T cell receptor beta chains in this list originate from one sample, sequenced in a study of chemoradiotherapy in HPV16-positive cancers. Profiling relied on immunoSEQ multiplex PCR, and the TCRdb table lists in-frame clones only, not all of them. The sample consists of about 29,000 clones, roughly 92% of them appearing once. Material: blood, obtained from a patient who underwent chemoradiotherapy. The source of these receptors is a human donor with HPV-associated anogenital cancer.

This rearrangement joins TRBV11-2 to TRBJ2-7, with D unresolved. Germline V gene data show CDR1 as SGHAT and CDR2 as FQNNGV. Trimming took off 1 base at V and 6 bases at J, with 4 bases between the two ends. The CDR3 has 11 amino acids. The CDR3 loop is CASSLALEQYF. CDR3 coding DNA: TGTGCCAGCAGCTTAGCCCTCGAGCAGTACTTC. Complete variable domain (other parts from reference TRBV11-2 and TRBJ2-7): EAGVAQSPRYKIIEKRQSVAFWCNPISGHATLYWYQQILGQGPKLLIQFQNNGVVDDSQLPKDRFSAERLKGVDSTLKIQPAKLEDSAVYLCASSLALEQYFGPGTRLTVT.

In nucleotides, the CDR3 is TGTGCCAGCAGTTTAATGGGGGCGGGAGTCCAAGAGACCCAGTACTTC. It encodes CASSLMGAGVQETQYF. V and J are TRBV7-8 and TRBJ2-5, with D perhaps TRBD2 (7 bases). The CDR3 length is 16 residues. The germline gives CDR1 SGHVS, CDR2 FQNEAQ. V was cut by 6 bases and J by 1 base, with 18 bases left in between.

The chain employs TRBV2 and TRBJ1-1; perhaps TRBD1 as D (6 bases). Germline CDR1 is SNHLY and CDR2 is FYNNEI. The V end was cut by 10 bases, the J end by 10 bases, with 28 bases between. This CDR3 spans 15 amino acids. The CDR3 nucleotides are TGTGCCACCAAGAGCCGGGACATTCTATCATTGGGAGCTTTCTTT. It translates to CATKSRDILSLGAFF.

This clone was detected once. This chain uses TRBV7-5 with TRBJ1-4; the tabulated D call, TRBD1, remains unverified against the DNA. TRBV7-5 is termed a pseudogene. CDR3 length equals 19 residues. The CDR3 nucleotides are TGTGTCAGAAGCGTCCGATTGGGACAGGGAATAGGCCCTAATGAAAAACTGTTTTTT. Protein: CVRSVRLGQGIGPNEKLFF.

This chain uses TRBV27 with TRBJ1-5; D is possibly TRBD1 (5 bases). This CDR3 region has 16 residues. Germline CDR1 and CDR2: MNHEY and SMNVEV (reference sequence). Between the trimmed V and J ends, which lost 2 bases and 4 bases, there was a span of 15 bases. CDR3 in DNA: TGTGCCAGCAGTTTAAATATTCTAGAGGGGAATCAGCCCCAGCATTTT. Residues: CASSLNILEGNQPQHF.

The CDR3 here is CASSTFSDYNEQFF. CDR3 coding DNA: TGTGCCAGCAGTACGTTCTCCGACTACAATGAGCAGTTCTTC. V and J are TRBV28 and TRBJ2-1; D remains ambiguous. V lost 5 bases and J 3 bases, leaving 11 bases between the germline ends. CDR3 length: 14 residues. CDR1 and CDR2 from the germline V gene are MDHEN and SYDVKM.

The chain carries TRBV14 and TRBJ2-1; D uncertain. The CDR3 runs 14 residues. V was trimmed by 3 bases and J by 0 bases, leaving 6 bases between them. Per germline, CDR1 SGHDN and CDR2 FVKESK. The CDR3 DNA sequence: TGTGCCAGCAGCCACTCAAACTCCTACAATGAGCAGTTCTTC. It codes for CASSHSNSYNEQFF.

The chain links TRBV29-1 to TRBJ2-1; D remains ambiguous. The V and J ends lost 3 bases and 0 bases respectively, with 15 bases between them. In germline, CDR1 is SQVTM, CDR2 ANQGSEA. CDR3 length: 16 amino acids. CDR3 residues: CSVEGWSYSSYNEQFF. The CDR3, as DNA: TGCAGCGTTGAGGGATGGAGTTATAGCTCCTACAATGAGCAGTTCTTC.

V and J are TRBV28 and TRBJ2-7, with 8 bases fitting TRBD1. V trimming: 5 bases; J trimming: 4 bases; junction bases outside the gene matches: 10. Germline CDR1 reads MDHEN; CDR2 reads SYDVKM. This CDR3 is 15 amino acids long. CDR3 in amino acids: CASSESGTGLYEQYF. CDR3 coding DNA: TGTGCCAGCAGTGAATCCGGGACAGGCCTATACGAGCAGTACTTC.